Following are 22 T cell receptor beta chains from one sample sequenced in a study of T cell responses to AZD1222 COVID-19 vaccine. Sequenced by immunoSEQ multiplex PCR; TCRdb stores in-frame clones only, minus some. The table has approximately 150,000 clones, approximately 94% seen once. Sequencing was performed on peripheral blood, taken 28 days after the second AZD1222 dose. The receptors were sampled from an adult who received the AZD1222 COVID-19 vaccine.

The chain combines TRBV6-5 with TRBJ1-2, with 12 bases aligning to TRBD1. The CDR3 contains 15 residues. After removal of 5 bases from V and 4 bases from J, the junction contained 5 bases not matched to a gene. Germline assignment: CDR1 MNHEY and CDR2 SVGAGI. The CDR3 nucleotides read TGTGCCAGCAGTCCGGGACAGGGGGCTACCTATGGCTACACCTTC. This encodes CASSPGQGATYGYTF.

The chain carries TRBV11-2 and TRBJ2-1; TRBD1 is a possible D gene (5 bases). In germline, CDR1 is SGHAT, CDR2 FQNNGV. CDR3 size: 13 residues. V dropped 2 bases and J dropped 10 bases, with 12 bases sitting between them. CDR3 coding DNA: TGTGCCAGCAGCTTAAGATCAGGGAACGAGCAGTTCTTC. Amino acids: CASSLRSGNEQFF.

The chain is built from TRBV19 and TRBJ2-7; tentatively, D is TRBD1 or TRBD2 (5 bases each). The V and J ends lost 5 bases and 2 bases respectively, with 13 bases between them. Germline assignment: CDR1 LNHDA and CDR2 SQIVND (reference sequence). The CDR3 extends over 14 amino acids. CDR3 residues: CASSAGTETYEQYF. The CDR3 bases are TGTGCCAGTAGTGCCGGGACGGAAACCTACGAGCAGTACTTC.

The genes are TRBV7-9 and TRBJ2-7; D possibly corresponds to TRBD1 (6 bases). Per the germline V gene, CDR1 is SEHNR and CDR2 is FQNEAQ (reference sequence). V was trimmed by 5 bases and J by 2 bases, leaving 16 bases between them. The CDR3 is 15 residues long. The CDR3 DNA is TGTGCCAGCAGCCACCGGGCACAGGGACCCTACGAGCAGTACTTC. Amino acids: CASSHRAQGPYEQYF.

A single count supports this clone. The chain uses TRBV14 and TRBJ2-5; 8 nucleotides agree with TRBD1. There are 15 residues in the CDR3. Per germline, CDR1 SGHDN and CDR2 FVKESK. Unmatched junction bases numbered 10, after V lost 5 bases and J lost 5 bases. The CDR3 bases are TGTGCCAGCAGCTCCCCCGAACAGGGGGACGAGACCCAGTACTTC. It codes for CASSSPEQGDETQYF.

The genes are TRBV6-5 and TRBJ1-4; the match to TRBD1 covers 7 bases. J lost 3 bases, V lost 6 bases, and 7 bases had no gene match. Germline CDR1 is MNHEY and CDR2 is SVGAGI. This CDR3 has 15 residues. The CDR3 sequence: CASSLRTGPNEKLFF. The CDR3 coding sequence is TGTGCCAGCAGCCTACGGACAGGCCCTAATGAAAAACTGTTTTTT.

The V and J genes are TRBV5-6 and TRBJ1-5, with a possible D match to TRBD1 (6 bases). CDR1 is SGHDT, CDR2 YYEEEE, per germline. This CDR3 contains 15 residues. Trimming stripped 1 base from V and 6 bases from J, with 14 bases between. CDR3 sequence: CASSLRGASGQPQHF. DNA for the CDR3: TGTGCCAGCAGCTTGAGGGGGGCCTCGGGTCAGCCCCAGCATTTT.

The chain uses TRBV7-9 and TRBJ2-7; 7 nucleotides agree with TRBD2. Germline V gives CDR1 SEHNR, CDR2 FQNEAQ (reference sequence). The CDR3 has 15 residues. V dropped 10 bases and J dropped 4; count of bases not matched to a gene: 16. CDR3 residues: CATFEGGLEGYEQYF. The CDR3 DNA sequence: TGTGCCACATTCGAGGGAGGGCTGGAGGGATACGAGCAGTACTTC.

The V and J genes are TRBV12-3 or TRBV12-4 and TRBJ2-7, with D possibly being TRBD2 (5 bases). This CDR3 comprises 13 residues. V was shortened by 7 bases and J by 6 bases, with 16 bases between the two germline ends. The CDR3 sequence is CASTFLQAGEQYF. CDR3 DNA sequence: TGTGCCAGCACCTTTCTTCAGGCGGGCGAGCAGTACTTC.

The chain has TRBV28 and TRBJ2-3, with unresolved D. The CDR3 is 14 residues long. With 5 bases removed from V and 1 base from J, the gap between germline ends came to 10 bases. Germline loops: CDR1 MDHEN, CDR2 SYDVKM. Here the CDR3 DNA reads TGTGCCAGCAGTCTCCTTCGAGGCACAGATACGCAGTATTTT. Its translation is CASSLLRGTDTQYF.

The V and J genes are TRBV6-5 and TRBJ2-3; 8 bases are a match to TRBD1. J gave up 5 bases and V 2 bases, and 6 bases lay outside the gene matches. The CDR3 has 15 amino acids. Germline V gives CDR1 MNHEY, CDR2 SVGAGI. The CDR3 region is CASSYGQGAIDTQYF. The CDR3 nucleotides are TGTGCCAGCAGTTACGGGCAGGGGGCTATAGATACGCAGTATTTT.

The rearrangement uses TRBV29-1 and TRBJ1-3; 8 bases match TRBD1. The CDR3 loop spans 16 amino acids. From germline, CDR1 is SQVTM and CDR2 ANQGSEA. After removal of 7 bases from V and 0 bases from J, the junction contained 11 bases not matched to a gene. The CDR3 DNA sequence: TGCAGCGCCGGGACAGGAGTCATCGGCTCTGGAAACACCATATATTTT. This gives the protein CSAGTGVIGSGNTIYF.

This rearrangement joins TRBV10-1 to TRBJ1-1, with 7 bases fitting TRBD1. CDR1 and CDR2 (germline): WNHNN, SYGVQD (reference sequence). The junction had 9 bases not matched to a gene; V was cut back by 6 bases and J by 8 bases. The CDR3 is 13 residues long. CDR3 protein: CASRGRDSTEAFF. DNA for the CDR3: TGCGCCAGCAGAGGCCGGGACAGTACCGAAGCTTTCTTT.

The chain is built from TRBV30 and TRBJ1-5; no firm D call. With 2 bases removed from V and 3 bases from J, the gap between germline ends came to 5 bases. The germline CDR1 and CDR2 sequences are GTSNPN and SVGIG (reference sequence). This CDR3 is 12 amino acids long. In nucleotides, the CDR3 is TGTGCCTGGAGTAGCCCCAATCAGCCCCAGCATTTT. Its protein is CAWSSPNQPQHF.

V usage is TRBV7-2 and J usage is TRBJ2-2; D call uncertain. Germline V gene lookup returns CDR1 SGHTA and CDR2 FQGNSA. CDR3 size: 13 residues. The ends were cut back, 5 bases at V and 5 bases at J, with 9 bases in the middle. The CDR3 here is CASSLGSTGELFF. As DNA, the CDR3 is TGTGCCAGCAGCCTAGGAAGTACCGGGGAGCTGTTTTTT.

V and J are TRBV20-1 and TRBJ1-2, with D unresolved. Germline CDR1 is DFQATT and CDR2 is SNEGSKA (reference sequence). The ends were cut back, 1 base at V and 8 bases at J, with 8 bases in the middle. The CDR3 runs to 11 residues. CDR3 sequence: CSARAGYGYTF. DNA of the CDR3: TGCAGTGCTAGAGCTGGGTACGGCTACACCTTC.

V is TRBV11-2 and J is TRBJ2-7; tentatively, D is TRBD2 (6 bases). V was clipped by 4 bases and J by 7 bases, with 14 bases between them. Germline V CDR1 and CDR2: SGHAT, FQNNGV. The CDR3 loop spans 13 amino acids. CDR3 amino acids: CASSWGTVSEQYF. The DNA of the CDR3 is TGTGCCAGCAGCTGGGGGACTGTCAGTGAGCAGTACTTC.

V gene TRBV11-2 combines with J gene TRBJ2-1; TRBD2 matches at 11 bases. Germline assignment: CDR1 SGHAT and CDR2 FQNNGV. The V gene end was trimmed by 3 bases and the J gene end by 8 bases; junction bases not matched to a gene: 3. The CDR3 totals 14 residues. The CDR3 protein is CASSFSGRADEQFF. CDR3 in DNA: TGTGCCAGCAGCTTTAGCGGGAGGGCCGATGAGCAGTTCTTC.

CDR3 nucleotides: TGCGCCAGCAGCCAAAAAGGGGGGACCGAAGCTTTCTTT. Its translation is CASSQKGGTEAFF. The rearrangement links TRBV4-1 to TRBJ1-1; a possible D gene is TRBD1 (6 bases). V lost 2 bases and J lost 8, with 12 bases in between. In germline, CDR1 is MGHRA, CDR2 YSYEKL. The CDR3 extends over 13 amino acids.

The V gene is TRBV19, the J gene TRBJ1-4, with 7 bases aligning to TRBD1. V trimming: 9 bases; J trimming: 8 bases; junction bases outside the gene matches: 15. Germline-derived CDR1 and CDR2 are LNHDA and SQIVND (reference sequence). The length of the CDR3 is 15 residues. The CDR3 spells CASHPRQGSGEKLFF. The CDR3 nucleotides are TGTGCCAGCCACCCACGACAGGGTTCTGGCGAAAAACTGTTTTTT.

This chain connects TRBV28 to TRBJ2-7, with 8 nucleotides matching TRBD1. Germline trimming cut 8 bases from V and 3 bases from J; bases unmatched to any gene: 9. CDR3 length: 14 amino acids. Germline-derived CDR1 and CDR2 are MDHEN and SYDVKM. CDR3 loop: CASRPTGVVYEQYF. DNA for the CDR3: TGTGCCAGCCGCCCGACAGGGGTGGTCTACGAGCAGTACTTC. Full variable domain (outside the CDR3, taken from reference TRBV28 and TRBJ2-7): DVKVTQSSRYLVKRTGEKVFLECVQDMDHENMFWYRQDPGLGLRLIYFSYDVKMKEKGDIPEGYSVSREKKERFSLILESASTNQTSMYLCASRPTGVVYEQYFGPGTRLTVT.

This clone was detected a few times. The rearrangement links TRBV30 to TRBJ2-7; 7 bases line up with TRBD1. The CDR3 has 12 residues. The germline V gene has CDR1 GTSNPN and CDR2 SVGIG (reference sequence). Trimming cost V 5 bases and J 4 bases; bases outside gene matches: 5. The CDR3 protein is CAWALDRYEQYF. The CDR3 DNA reads TGTGCCTGGGCCCTGGACAGGTACGAGCAGTACTTC.